What follows describes a single T cell receptor (beta chain). Antigen specificity is unknown. This record comes from a study of cytomegalovirus exposure and HLA in healthy donors. About the study: One earlier analysis, a look at 150 million to 200 million T cells, found about 100 million unique TCR beta sequences.

Study results and caveats: Sequences of the TCR beta chain were said to predict the HLA-A and HLA-B alleles of most subjects accurately.

Primers: 60 Vbeta forward and 13 Jbeta reverse. Some clones are missing from TCRdb's copy, which holds only in-frame ones; the method was immunoSEQ multiplex PCR. The sample contains 250,000 to 350,000 clones, about nine tenths of which appear only once. Unmatched junction bases numbered 7, after V lost 5 bases and J lost 4 bases. From germline, CDR1 is SGHAT and CDR2 FQNNGV. This CDR3 spans 15 amino acids. The origin of this receptor is a middle-aged man in good health and CMV-seropositive. The genes are TRBV11-2 and TRBJ2-3; 9 bases match TRBD2. Source material: PBMCs. Here the CDR3 reads CASSVPSGKADTQYF. CDR3 coding DNA: TGTGCCAGCAGCGTGCCTAGCGGGAAGGCAGATACGCAGTATTTT.